A single sample gave rise to the 13 T cell receptor beta chains below, sequenced in a study of CD8 T cells in Susac syndrome. cDNA came from approximately 0.5 to 1 ug RNA primed by random hexamers. From the immunoSEQ multiplex PCR reads, TCRdb called clonotypes with MiXCR, one entry per CDR3 protein. The table has about 250,000 distinct CDR3 sequences, around 95% seen once; the top ten hold 0.065% to 0.075%. Sequencing used CD4+ T cells from PBMCs. Every receptor here comes from a human donor with multiple sclerosis.

The chain links TRBV10-3 to TRBJ2-7; perhaps TRBD2 as D (6 bases). The ends were cut back, 0 bases at V and 7 bases at J, with 16 bases in the middle. The CDR3 covers 15 residues. Germline CDR1 reads ENHRY; CDR2 reads SYGVKD. Here the CDR3 DNA reads TGTGCCATCAGTGAGTCCATACCGGGGGTTGGAGAGCAGTACTTC. Protein product: CAISESIPGVGEQYF.

The chain joins TRBV9 to TRBJ2-5; 11 nucleotides agree with TRBD2. Germline V lookup: CDR1 SGDLS, CDR2 YYNGEE. Trimming at V came to 3 bases and at J to 2 bases, leaving 6 bases not matched to a gene. This CDR3 spans 16 amino acids. For the CDR3, the DNA is TGTGCCAGCAGCGCGCTCCTAGCGGGGGGACAAGAGACCCAGTACTTC. Protein: CASSALLAGGQETQYF.

The gene calls are TRBV6-5 and TRBJ2-1; D perhaps matches TRBD2 (6 bases). This CDR3 region has 13 residues. Germline CDR1 reads MNHEY; CDR2 reads SVGAGI. The germline V and J ends were trimmed by 2 bases and 13 bases, with 15 bases remaining between them. CDR3 loop: CASSYAQRAKQFF. The CDR3 nucleotides read TGTGCCAGCAGTTACGCCCAGCGGGCTAAACAGTTCTTC.

This chain links TRBV18 with TRBJ2-7; D possibly uses TRBD1 or TRBD2 (5 bases each). V was trimmed by 4 bases and J by 2 bases, leaving 18 bases between them. CDR1 is KGHSH, CDR2 LQKENI, per germline. The CDR3 is made up of 16 amino acids. The CDR3 loop reads CASSRDSHLGAYEQYF. CDR3 nucleotides: TGTGCCAGCTCACGGGATTCGCATTTGGGGGCCTACGAGCAGTACTTC.

V gene TRBV3-1 combines with J gene TRBJ2-1; 7 nucleotides line up with TRBD2. Germline CDR1 is LGHDT and CDR2 is YNNKEL (reference sequence). The CDR3 is made up of 14 amino acids. The J segment lost 6 bases and the V segment lost 6 bases, leaving 8 bases of the junction unmatched. CDR3 nucleotides: TGTGCCAGCAGTCATGGACTAGGCCGCAATGAGCAGTTCTTC. It is translated as CASSHGLGRNEQFF.

This clonotype occurred a few times. The J gene is TRBJ2-7, the V gene TRBV11-3; 9 bases are a match to TRBD1. J lost 5 bases, V lost 3 bases, and 5 bases had no gene match. This CDR3 has 14 residues. The germline CDR1 and CDR2 sequences are SGHNT and YENEEA. The CDR3 reads CASSLMGQGDEQYF. The CDR3 DNA reads TGTGCCAGCAGCTTGATGGGACAGGGTGACGAGCAGTACTTC.

This chain links TRBV5-1 with TRBJ2-5, with D perhaps given as TRBD1 or TRBD2 (5 bases each). CDR1 is SGHRS and CDR2 is YFSETQ in the germline V gene. V lost 4 bases and J 0 bases, leaving 10 bases between the germline ends. The CDR3 runs 14 residues. The chain's CDR3 is CASSRDLYQETQYF. DNA for the CDR3: TGCGCCAGCAGCAGGGACCTTTACCAAGAGACCCAGTACTTC. The entire variable domain, with the rest obtained from reference TRBV5-1 and TRBJ2-5, is as follows: KAGVTQTPRYLIKTRGQQVTLSCSPISGHRSVSWYQQTPGQGLQFLFEYFSETQRNKGNFPGRFSGRQFSNSRSEMNVSTLELGDSALYLCASSRDLYQETQYFGPGTRLLVL.

In this sample, this clonotype turned up once. V and J are TRBV7-8 and TRBJ1-2; 11 nucleotides line up with TRBD1. The CDR3 has 16 amino acids. Unmatched junction bases numbered 12, after V lost 5 bases and J lost 7 bases. CDR1 is SGHVS, CDR2 FQNEAQ, per germline. Here the CDR3 reads CASSQLLGQGASGYTF. The DNA of the CDR3 is TGTGCCAGCAGCCAACTACTCGGACAGGGGGCCTCTGGCTACACCTTC.

The CDR3 region is CASSLAEGSGGQETQYF. CDR3 DNA sequence: TGTGCCAGCAGCTTGGCCGAGGGGAGCGGGGGACAAGAGACCCAGTACTTC. The J gene is TRBJ2-5, the V gene TRBV5-4; TRBD2 aligns across 8 bases. V lost 0 bases, J lost 2 bases, and 9 bases stayed unmatched. The germline gives CDR1 SGHNT, CDR2 YYREEE (reference sequence). This CDR3 contains 17 residues.

The gene calls are TRBV11-3 and TRBJ1-2, with a weak D call TRBD1 (6 bases). CDR3 length: 17 amino acids. Germline V gives CDR1 SGHNT, CDR2 YENEEA. V dropped 5 bases and J dropped 1 base, with 20 bases sitting between them. The DNA of the CDR3 is TGTGCCAGCAGCCCGGGGGCAGGACCGAGTGTTAACTATGGCTACACCTTC. It encodes CASSPGAGPSVNYGYTF.

This chain connects TRBV23-1 to TRBJ1-5; unclear D gene. Being an ORF, TRBV23-1 has a function that is uncertain. Between the trimmed V and J ends, which lost 4 bases and 6 bases, there was a span of 19 bases. The CDR3 has 16 amino acids. CDR3 nucleotides: TGCGCCAGCAGTCCCCGACGGCTAGGGTGGGGTCAGCCCCAGCATTTT. It encodes CASSPRRLGWGQPQHF.

The chain recombines TRBV20-1 with TRBJ2-7; 10 positions match TRBD2. Germline assignment: CDR1 DFQATT and CDR2 SNEGSKA (reference sequence). This CDR3 is 10 amino acids long. V lost 6 bases to trimming and J lost 11 bases; unmatched junction nucleotides: 4. CDR3 bases: TGCAGTGCCACCGGGACTAGCGAGTACGTC. Amino acid sequence: CSATGTSEYV.

V usage is TRBV28 and J usage is TRBJ1-3; D unclear. The CDR3 has 15 amino acids. Per the germline V gene, CDR1 is MDHEN and CDR2 is SYDVKM. Trimming left V 6 bases short and J 0 bases short, with 12 bases between. DNA for the CDR3: TGTGCCAGCAGCCCGACATTCGTCTCTGGAAACACCATATATTTT. This sequence encodes CASSPTFVSGNTIYF.